This TCR beta chain is from a study of blood T cell repertoires in COVID-19. Study processing details: How many nucleated cells were present was estimated from reference gene primer amplification. Profiling relied on immunoSEQ multiplex PCR, and the TCRdb table lists in-frame clones only, not all of them. V and J calls and clone size are those listed in that table; D and trimming were worked out from the DNA. The data show about 190,000 clones, around 80% seen once. Trimming removed 3 bases from V and 8 bases from J; junction bases left unmatched: 9. From germline, CDR1 is LNHDA and CDR2 SQIVND (reference sequence). CDR3 length equals 17 residues.

V usage is TRBV19 and J usage is TRBJ2-1; TRBD2 matches 14 bases. What was sequenced was peripheral blood. The TCR sequence derives from a man in his fifties or sixties who had recovered from COVID-19. CDR3 loop: CASSMLSGTSGSHEQFF. CDR3 bases: TGTGCCAGTAGTATGTTGTCTGGGACTAGCGGGAGTCATGAGCAGTTCTTC.